A selection of T cell receptor beta chains follows, all from one sample in a study of shared clonotypes between healthy human individuals. Sequencing was performed with immunoSEQ multiplex PCR; in TCRdb, only in-frame clones are kept and a portion is missing. The table records some 1,600,000 clones, 95% to 99% of them present only once. Source material: naive CD4+ T cells sorted from blood. Receptors were obtained from a man aged 30-40 years in good health. Both conserved end residues are part of each CDR3. D genes are given only for firm matches. A clone size is listed for some rows: how often the clone was seen (once, few, many), or a class if it is expanded.

clone size	J gene	D gene	V gene	CDR3 DNA	CDR3 protein
.	TRBJ1-2	.	TRBV5-1	TGCGCTTCGAAAAGGATGGGTACTAACTATGGCTACACCTTC	CASKRMGTNYGYTF
.	TRBJ1-5	.	TRBV6-4	TGTGCCAGCAGTGACTCGAAAGATAGCAATCAGCCCCAGCATTTT	CASSDSKDSNQPQHF
.	TRBJ1-2	.	TRBV19	TGTGCCAGTAACACACAGGGATGGATAGGCTACACCTTC	CASNTQGWIGYTF
.	TRBJ1-2	TRBD1	TRBV9	TGTGCCAGCAGCGTAGACCTACAACAGGGGATGTTACGGGGCTACACCTTC	CASSVDLQQGMLRGYTF
.	TRBJ2-2	.	TRBV7-6	TGTGCCAGCAGCGTACGGGAGACCGGGGAGCTGTTTTTT	CASSVRETGELFF
.	TRBJ1-1	TRBD1	TRBV29-1	TGCAGCGTGGGGCGACAGCAGGGGGCTGAAGCTTTCTTT	CSVGRQQGAEAFF
.	TRBJ2-1	.	TRBV13	TGTGCCAGCAGCTTTAGCGGAAGCTCCTACAATGAGCAGTTCTTC	CASSFSGSSYNEQFF
.	TRBJ1-4	.	TRBV6-5	TGTGCCAGCAGTTACTTCCCGGGTGAAAAACTGTTTTTT	CASSYFPGEKLFF
.	TRBJ2-7	.	TRBV9	TGTGCCAGCAGCGTAGCATTCGGGGGAGCTGATACCTACGAGCAGTACTTC	CASSVAFGGADTYEQYF
.	TRBJ1-3	.	TRBV9	TGTGCCAGCAGCCTTAGCGACAGCTCTGGAAACACCATATATTTT	CASSLSDSSGNTIYF
.	TRBJ2-5	.	TRBV2	TGTGCCAGCAGTTTGAAGCGGGAGACCCAGTACTTC	CASSLKRETQYF
.	TRBJ1-5	.	TRBV6-6	TGTGCCATCCCCCCAGCGGCTCGAATCCCCCAGCATTTT	CAIPPAARIPQHF
.	TRBJ2-1	TRBD2	TRBV19	TGTGCCAGTAGTATCCCCGGGGGGACTAGTGGCAATGAGCAGTTCTTC	CASSIPGGTSGNEQFF
.	TRBJ2-4	TRBD2	TRBV7-2	TGTGCCAGCAGCTTAACTAGCGGGAGGCCGGGAAACATTCAGTACTTC	CASSLTSGRPGNIQYF
.	TRBJ2-7	TRBD2	TRBV28	TGTGCCAGCAGAACATCCGGGACTAGCTTCTCAGAGCAGTACTTC	CASRTSGTSFSEQYF
.	TRBJ2-1	TRBD1	TRBV18	TGTGCCAGCTCACGGGGACAGGGGGCCTACAATGAGCAGTTCTTC	CASSRGQGAYNEQFF
.	TRBJ2-2	.	TRBV4-1	TGCGCCAGCAGCGTGGACAGCCGGCGAACCGGGGAGCTGTTTTTT	CASSVDSRRTGELFF
.	TRBJ2-5	.	TRBV5-1	TGCGCCAGCGGGGACCCCCAAGAGACCCAGTACTTC	CASGDPQETQYF
.	TRBJ2-7	TRBD1	TRBV27	TGTGCCAGCAGTTTGAGGACAGGGGCCAACCGAGGGGCCTACGAGCAGTACTTC	CASSLRTGANRGAYEQYF
once	TRBJ1-1	.	TRBV29-1	TGCAGCGTTGGCTGGGACTTGGGGGCCACTGAAGCTTTCTTT	CSVGWDLGATEAFF
.	TRBJ1-3	.	TRBV5-1	TGCGCCAGCAGCTTGGGTCTCTCTGGAAACACCATATATTTT	CASSLGLSGNTIYF
.	TRBJ2-1	.	TRBV4-1	TGCGCCAGCAGCAAAGTCGGGGTTTCACACGATGAGCAGTTCTTC	CASSKVGVSHDEQFF
.	TRBJ2-1	.	TRBV14	TGTGCCAGCAGCCAAGTCCGGGCCTACAATGAGCAGTTCTTC	CASSQVRAYNEQFF
.	TRBJ1-5	.	TRBV19	TGTGCCAGTACCGCTGGAAGGGGAGGCAATCAGCCCCAGCATTTT	CASTAGRGGNQPQHF
.	TRBJ2-2	TRBD2	TRBV25-1	TGTGCCAGCAGTGAATTTAAAACTAGCGGGAGGGCCGAGGAGCTGTTTTTT	CASSEFKTSGRAEELFF
.	TRBJ2-7	.	TRBV19	TGTGCCAGCGCACAGCGTTCCTACGAGCAGTACTTC	CASAQRSYEQYF
few	TRBJ2-3	.	TRBV7-7	TGTGCTAGCAGCGCCCGTAGCGATTACACAGATACGCAGTATTTT	CASSARSDYTDTQYF
.	TRBJ2-3	.	TRBV7-2	TGTGCCAGCAGCTTACGGGGAGCGGACACAGATACGCAGTATTTT	CASSLRGADTDTQYF
.	TRBJ1-5	.	TRBV28	TGTGCCGATTCGGGCCCACTTGGGCCCCAGCATTTT	CADSGPLGPQHF
.	TRBJ1-2	TRBD1	TRBV27	TGTGCCAGCGGTCGACAGGGGGCCGGAGTTAACTATGGCTACACCTTC	CASGRQGAGVNYGYTF
once	TRBJ2-5	TRBD1	TRBV7-9	TGTGCCAGCAGCTTAGCGCTGCAGGGGGCCGGGGGAGAGACCCAGTACTTC	CASSLALQGAGGETQYF
.	TRBJ2-5	TRBD1	TRBV4-3	TGCGCCAGCAGCCAAGATGCAGCAGGGGGTGGGCAAGAGACCCAGTACTTC	CASSQDAAGGGQETQYF
.	TRBJ2-3	TRBD2	TRBV10-1	TGCGCCAGCAGTGCTAGCGGCAGCACAGATACGCAGTATTTT	CASSASGSTDTQYF
.	TRBJ2-7	.	TRBV28	TGTGCCAGCAGGTTAGACGGGGGGCCTATCTCCTACGAGCAGTACTTC	CASRLDGGPISYEQYF
.	TRBJ1-5	.	TRBV5-4	TGTGCCAGCAGCTTGCAAGGGGGGAATCAGCCCCAGCATTTT	CASSLQGGNQPQHF
.	TRBJ2-2	.	TRBV18	TGTGCCAGCTCGCCAAACACCGGGGAGCTGTTTTTT	CASSPNTGELFF
.	TRBJ2-5	TRBD1	TRBV28	TGTGCCAGCAGTTTAAACTTTCGGACAGGTCCGGCGAGGCCCCGCCAGTACTTC	CASSLNFRTGPARPRQYF
.	TRBJ2-1	.	TRBV5-1	TGCGCCAGCAGCTTGGCGACAGGTTCCGATGAGCAGTTCTTC	CASSLATGSDEQFF
.	TRBJ1-5	TRBD1	TRBV4-1	TGCGCCAGCAGCCAAGTAACAGGGGTACGCCAGCCCCAGCATTTT	CASSQVTGVRQPQHF
.	TRBJ2-7	.	TRBV19	TGTGCCAGTAGTATCTCCACTAACTACGAGCAGTACTTC	CASSISTNYEQYF
.	TRBJ2-3	TRBD1	TRBV5-1	TGCGCCAGCAGTCCGGGACAGGGGACAGATACGCAGTATTTT	CASSPGQGTDTQYF
.	TRBJ2-2	TRBD1	TRBV19	TGTGCCAGTAGTATCTGGACAGGGAGCAACACCGGGGAGCTGTTTTTT	CASSIWTGSNTGELFF
.	TRBJ1-2	.	TRBV28	TGTGCCAGCAGCCCGACCCTCCGGAGGGATGGCTACACCTTC	CASSPTLRRDGYTF
.	TRBJ2-3	TRBD2	TRBV9	TGTGCCAGCAGCGGCGGTAGCGGGAGTTCTACAGATACGCAGTATTTT	CASSGGSGSSTDTQYF
.	TRBJ2-1	TRBD2	TRBV5-1	TGCGCCAGCAGCTTAGGGACTAGCGGGAGGGCCATCCTTGAGCAGTTCTTC	CASSLGTSGRAILEQFF
.	TRBJ2-3	.	TRBV7-9	TGTGCCAGCAGCTTATTAGGGGGCACAGATACGCAGTATTTT	CASSLLGGTDTQYF
.	TRBJ2-7	.	TRBV28	TGTGCCAGCAGTGCCCCCGTCGGCGAGCAGTACTTC	CASSAPVGEQYF
once	TRBJ1-5	.	TRBV7-2	TGTGCCAGCAGTTTAGGGGGAGGAACTAATCAGCCCCAGCATTTT	CASSLGGGTNQPQHF
.	TRBJ2-7	.	TRBV28	TGTGCCAGCAGTCTAGCCTCGGGGGGCGGGCTCGAGCAGTACTTC	CASSLASGGGLEQYF
.	TRBJ2-2	TRBD2	TRBV5-6	TGTGCCAGCAGCTTGGCTACTAGCGGGAAGATCACCGGGGAGCTGTTTTTT	CASSLATSGKITGELFF